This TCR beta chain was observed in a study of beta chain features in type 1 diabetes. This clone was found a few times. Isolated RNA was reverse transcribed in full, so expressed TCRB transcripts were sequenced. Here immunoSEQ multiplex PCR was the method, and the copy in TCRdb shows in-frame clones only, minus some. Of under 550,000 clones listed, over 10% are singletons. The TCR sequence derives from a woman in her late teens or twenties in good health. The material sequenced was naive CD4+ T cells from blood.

The CDR3: CATTTGRDGEDIQYF. CDR3 DNA: TGTGCCACTACGACAGGGCGGGATGGGGAGGACATTCAGTACTTC. This chain uses TRBV6-4 with TRBJ2-4, with D possibly TRBD1 on 7 matching bases. Per the germline V gene, CDR1 is MRHNA and CDR2 is SNTAGT. V lost 10 bases and J lost 8, with 24 bases in between. The CDR3 has 15 residues.